The source of this TCR beta chain is a study of cytomegalovirus exposure and HLA in healthy donors. Study details: About 85 million unique TCRs from HLA-typed donors were held in an early release of data. Study findings and constraints: In a later analysis, at a false discovery rate of 0.05, 15,000 to 20,000 TCR beta sequences were associated with HLA alleles. Researchers catalogued roughly 150 TCR beta chains as cytomegalovirus-associated.

Primers included in the PCR were 60 Vbeta and 13 Jbeta primers. TCRdb's copy holds only in-frame clones and misses some; the assay was immunoSEQ multiplex PCR. Among 90,000 to 120,000 clones listed, around two thirds were seen once. Per the germline V gene, CDR1 is LNHDA and CDR2 is SQIVND (reference sequence). The V and J ends lost 7 bases and 0 bases respectively, with 15 bases between them. This CDR3 has 16 amino acids. Healthy individuals who donated bone marrow served as the donors. This clone showed up just once. No antigen is known for it. The sample taken for sequencing was PBMCs. V gene TRBV19 combines with J gene TRBJ1-4; D call uncertain. The clonotype was recovered from a woman aged 40 to 55 in good health and CMV-seropositive. The CDR3 nucleotides are TGTGCCAGTAATAATCCCTCAGGTACAACTAATGAAAAACTGTTTTTT. Translating it yields CASNNPSGTTNEKLFF.